Given below is one T cell receptor (beta chain) in context. Its specificity is unknown. This sample was included in a study of shared clonotypes between healthy human individuals. Study context: The study drew on two women and a few men aged 18 to 49 as donors. Regarding the study as a whole: Estimated richness was generally greater in naive than memory subsets.

TCRdb keeps only in-frame clones here, not all; method: immunoSEQ multiplex PCR. The sample lists fewer than 3 million clones, approximately 90% seen once, with around 0.35% in the top ten. None of the donors, who were healthy HIV-negative adults, had recently had acute infections or vaccinations. V was shortened by 1 base and J by 3 bases, with 5 bases between the two germline ends. Germline assignment: CDR1 SGDLS and CDR2 YYNGEE. The CDR3 has 13 amino acids. The rearrangement uses TRBV9 and TRBJ1-5; D uncertain. The source of this sequence is a man aged 18 to 30 in good health. Some clones in this sample may be carry-over from other donors' samples. Sequenced input: naive CD4+ T cells from PBMCs. Subset reported: CD45RA+ positively selected. In DNA form, the CDR3 reads TGTGCCAGCAGCGTATTACCCAATCAGCCCCAGCATTTT. It is translated as CASSVLPNQPQHF.